This T cell receptor beta chain appears in the sequencing data of a study of T cell responses to AZD1222 COVID-19 vaccine. Background on the study: Second-dose intervals of approximately 4 or approximately 12 weeks were pooled.

Remarks on this clone: Its antigen is not known.

Germline lookup yields CDR1 SGHRS and CDR2 YFSETQ. V dropped 2 bases and J dropped 5; count of bases not matched to a gene: 4. The CDR3 totals 15 residues. Findings of the study overall: Distributed over spike, vaccine-associated CD4 TCRs predominated at 160-218 and 743-854. Scientists sampled the repertoires only once the peak T cell response had passed. Most donors were white British and more were female, and clonal diversity was possibly underestimated.

Sequencing was performed with immunoSEQ multiplex PCR; in TCRdb, only in-frame clones are kept and a portion is missing. The sample holds roughly 180,000 clones, about 91% seen once. Source: peripheral blood, taken on day 0 of AZD1222 vaccination. This clonotype was sampled from an adult in good health. The J gene is TRBJ2-2, the V gene TRBV5-1, with 9 bases fitting TRBD2. The CDR3 protein is CASSLAGGATGELFF. CDR3 DNA: TGCGCCAGCAGCTTAGCGGGAGGTGCTACCGGGGAGCTGTTTTTT.